This T cell receptor beta chain comes out of a study of blood T cell repertoires in COVID-19. Seattle's enrolled individuals joined amid active infection and were then monitored longitudinally. CDR3 length: 14 residues. Germline-derived CDR1 and CDR2 are LNHDA and SQIVND (reference sequence). The germline V and J ends were trimmed by 2 bases and 6 bases, with 13 bases remaining between them. In the original workflow: Scientists estimated how many nucleated cells there were by amplifying reference gene primers. The assay was immunoSEQ multiplex PCR, and TCRdb's table has in-frame clones only and misses some. D and trimming were read from the DNA, whereas the V and J calls and clone size are those reported in that table. The table lists around 260,000 clones, around nine tenths of them singletons.

The chain combines TRBV19 with TRBJ1-1; D perhaps matches TRBD1 (5 bases). The material sequenced was peripheral blood. The clonotype originates from a woman in her sixties with COVID-19, enrolled during active disease. CDR3 residues: CASSIFSGGAEAFF. The CDR3 nucleotides are TGTGCCAGTAGTATATTTTCTGGGGGGGCTGAAGCTTTCTTT.